The rows below give T cell receptor beta chains drawn from one sample of a study of blood T cell repertoires in COVID-19. Profiled with immunoSEQ multiplex PCR; TCRdb holds only in-frame clones, not every one. This table has 200,000 or so clones, roughly 90% appearing once. Sequencing used peripheral blood. The receptors shown here come from a man aged 40-55 years with active or convalescent COVID-19. Each CDR3 is given with its conserved first and last residue. D genes are given only for firm matches. Only some rows state a clone size, as once, few, many or a class for expanded clones.

TRBD1,TRBJ1-5,few,TRBV6-5,15,CASSHGTGFNQPQHF,TGTGCCAGCAGCCACGGGACAGGCTTCAATCAGCCCCAGCATTTT
TRBD2,TRBJ2-2,NA,TRBV7-9,16,CASPSSPAGNTGELFF,TGTGCCAGCCCCTCGAGCCCAGCGGGAAACACCGGGGAGCTGTTTTTT
NA,TRBJ2-7,NA,TRBV10-1,12,CASSSSSYEQYF,TGCGCCAGCAGCTCTTCTTCTTACGAGCAGTACTTC
TRBD1,TRBJ2-4,NA,TRBV19,14,CASSPRDRTSIQYF,TGTGCCAGTAGTCCCCGGGACAGGACCTCGATTCAGTACTTC
NA,TRBJ2-5,NA,TRBV5-1,13,CASSLHGSETQYF,TGCGCCAGCAGCTTGCACGGGTCGGAGACCCAGTACTTC
TRBD1,TRBJ1-1,NA,TRBV5-4,14,CASSPTQGLSEAFF,TGTGCCAGCAGCCCAACACAGGGGCTGTCTGAAGCTTTCTTT
NA,TRBJ1-2,NA,TRBV28,13,CASWPQGQHGYTF,TGTGCCAGCTGGCCACAGGGACAACATGGCTACACCTTC
NA,TRBJ2-1,NA,TRBV5-1,17,CASSSHEAGLSYNEQFF,TGCGCCAGCAGCTCACACGAAGCGGGTCTCTCCTACAATGAGCAGTTCTTC
TRBD2,TRBJ2-2,once,TRBV5-6,17,CASSLGSGRAGGGELFF,TGTGCCAGCAGCTTGGGCAGCGGGAGGGCCGGAGGCGGGGAGCTGTTTTTT
TRBD2,TRBJ2-7,NA,TRBV5-1,15,CASSGGTSTHYEQYF,TGCGCCAGCAGCGGCGGGACTAGCACCCACTACGAGCAGTACTTC
TRBD2,TRBJ2-7,NA,TRBV5-1,14,CASSGLAVSYEQYF,TGCGCCAGCAGCGGACTAGCGGTTTCCTACGAGCAGTACTTC
TRBD1,TRBJ2-5,NA,TRBV7-9,17,CASSYRDRLFGRETQYF,TGTGCCAGCAGCTACCGGGACAGACTTTTCGGTCGGGAGACCCAGTACTTC
NA,TRBJ1-2,NA,TRBV2,12,CASSESGYGYTF,TGTGCCAGCAGTGAGTCCGGGTACGGCTACACCTTC
NA,TRBJ1-4,NA,TRBV18,16,CASSPRPMGPGEKLFF,TGTGCCAGCTCACCTCGTCCGATGGGGCCTGGGGAAAAACTGTTTTTT
NA,TRBJ2-7,NA,TRBV9,15,CASSVGQDSSYEQYF,TGTGCCAGCAGCGTAGGACAGGACAGCTCCTACGAGCAGTACTTC
NA,TRBJ2-7,NA,TRBV19,14,CASSISSPGYEQYF,TGTGCCAGTAGTATTTCAAGTCCCGGTTACGAGCAGTACTTC
TRBD1,TRBJ2-7,NA,TRBV5-1,13,CASSRDRNYEQYF,TGCGCCAGCAGCCGGGACAGGAACTACGAGCAGTACTTC
TRBD2,TRBJ2-3,NA,TRBV28,16,CASSSPGGQASDTQYF,TGTGCCAGCAGCTCCCCGGGGGGGCAAGCGTCAGATACGCAGTATTTT
NA,TRBJ1-1,NA,TRBV18,13,CASSENSNTEAFF,TGTGCCAGCTCGGAGAATTCGAACACTGAAGCTTTCTTT
TRBD2,TRBJ2-1,once,TRBV28,16,CASSLPPPAGGGEQFF,TGTGCCAGCAGTTTACCCCCTCCAGCGGGGGGAGGTGAGCAGTTCTTC
TRBD1,TRBJ1-1,NA,TRBV18,16,CASSPGQGVIGTEAFF,TGTGCCAGCTCACCAGGGCAGGGGGTAATTGGCACTGAAGCTTTCTTT
NA,TRBJ2-1,NA,TRBV11-2,15,CASSSGLSSYNEQFF,TGTGCCAGCAGCTCAGGACTCAGCTCCTACAATGAGCAGTTCTTC
NA,TRBJ2-4,NA,TRBV27,15,CASSRQGRTKNIQYF,TGTGCCAGCAGTAGGCAGGGGAGAACCAAAAACATTCAGTACTTC
TRBD2,TRBJ2-1,NA,TRBV4-1,16,CASSQTGTSSYNEQFF,TGCGCCAGCAGCCAAACCGGGACTAGTTCCTACAATGAGCAGTTCTTC
NA,TRBJ2-7,NA,TRBV2,15,CASSPGWPLGYEQYF,TGTGCCAGCAGTCCCGGGTGGCCCCTGGGCTACGAGCAGTACTTC
NA,TRBJ1-2,NA,TRBV27,16,CASSHKGGVPNYGYTF,TGTGCCAGCAGCCATAAGGGGGGGGTCCCGAACTATGGCTACACCTTC
TRBD1,TRBJ1-2,once,TRBV4-1,14,CASSQPGQGDGYTF,TGCGCCAGCAGCCAGCCGGGACAGGGGGATGGCTACACCTTC
NA,TRBJ1-4,NA,TRBV3-1/TRBV3-2,14,CASSPQVGNEKLFF,TGTGCCAGCAGCCCACAGGTGGGGAATGAAAAACTGTTTTTT
NA,TRBJ2-3,NA,TRBV28,15,CASSMQFSHTDTQYF,TGTGCCAGCAGTATGCAGTTCTCGCACACAGATACGCAGTATTTT
NA,TRBJ1-1,NA,TRBV20-1,11,CTAGWNTEAFF,TGCACCGCGGGGTGGAACACTGAAGCTTTCTTT
NA,TRBJ2-1,NA,TRBV5-1,14,CASSWGRADNEQFF,TGCGCCAGCAGCTGGGGCAGGGCGGACAATGAGCAGTTCTTC